Below are 17 T cell receptor beta chains sequenced from a single sample in a study of blood T cell repertoires in COVID-19. Method: immunoSEQ multiplex PCR; TCRdb's copy keeps in-frame clones and lacks some. Among under 150,000 clones listed, 80% to 90% were seen once. Sequencing input: peripheral blood. All receptors derive from a woman in her sixties or seventies with COVID-19, enrolled during active disease.

V usage is TRBV3-1 (or the pseudogene TRBV3-2) and J usage is TRBJ2-1, with D possibly TRBD2 on 7 matching bases. CDR1 and CDR2 (germline): LGHDT, YNNKEL (reference sequence). The germline V and J ends were trimmed by 3 bases and 7 bases, with 19 bases remaining between them. CDR3 length: 16 amino acids. The CDR3 loop is CASSHPGGPGRNEQFF. CDR3 coding DNA: TGTGCCAGCAGCCATCCCGGGGGGCCCGGAAGGAATGAGCAGTTCTTC.

The J gene is TRBJ2-1, the V gene TRBV14; 8 bases are a match to TRBD1. V shed 3 bases and J 7 bases; nucleotides not matched to a gene: 5. The CDR3 contains 14 residues. Germline values: CDR1 SGHDN, CDR2 FVKESK. In nucleotides, the CDR3 is TGTGCCAGCAGCCATTGGACAGGGCTGAATGAGCAGTTCTTC. Translation gives CASSHWTGLNEQFF.

This rearrangement joins TRBV29-1 to TRBJ1-4; no clear D gene. V gave up 0 bases and J gave up 5 bases, with 19 bases separating them. From germline, CDR1 is SQVTM and CDR2 ANQGSEA. This CDR3 is 17 amino acids long. The CDR3 DNA follows: TGCAGCGTTGAAGATCTGGGCAGGCGAGGAGGCAATGAAAAACTGTTTTTT. It encodes CSVEDLGRRGGNEKLFF.

There are a few counts of this clone. The chain uses TRBV9 and TRBJ2-3; D is uncertain. V was clipped by 2 bases and J by 5 bases, with 9 bases between them. Germline-derived CDR1 and CDR2 are SGDLS and YYNGEE. The CDR3 is 13 residues long. As DNA, the CDR3 is TGTGCCAGCAGCGTGATAGCCCAAGATACGCAGTATTTT. It translates to CASSVIAQDTQYF.

The chain combines TRBV5-6 with TRBJ1-1; perhaps TRBD1 as D (6 bases). CDR1 and CDR2 (germline): SGHDT, YYEEEE. Deletions cut 4 bases from V and 1 base from J, with 11 bases between. The CDR3 has 14 amino acids. CDR3 sequence: CASSELGANTEAFF. DNA of the CDR3: TGTGCCAGCAGCGAACTGGGGGCGAACACTGAAGCTTTCTTT.

V gene TRBV6-2 or TRBV6-3 combines with J gene TRBJ2-5; unclear D gene. Trimming shortened V by 6 bases and J by 2 bases, and 13 bases separated the two germline ends. Germline lookup yields CDR1 MNHEY and CDR2 SVGEGT. The CDR3 has 14 amino acids. CDR3 sequence: CASSPPTPQETQYF. The CDR3 coding sequence is TGTGCCAGCAGCCCCCCAACACCTCAAGAGACCCAGTACTTC.

The chain combines TRBV5-4 with TRBJ2-5; TRBD2 aligns across 8 bases. CDR3 size: 15 residues. Trimming cost V 1 base and J 5 bases; bases outside gene matches: 7. The germline CDR1 and CDR2 sequences are SGHNT and YYREEE (reference sequence). Here the CDR3 reads CASSLSGGVEETQYF. CDR3 DNA sequence: TGTGCCAGCAGCTTGAGCGGGGGAGTGGAGGAGACCCAGTACTTC.

This chain uses TRBV18 with TRBJ1-2; 12 positions agree with TRBD1. The germline V gene has CDR1 KGHSH and CDR2 LQKENI. V gave up 6 bases and J gave up 4 bases; unmatched junction bases: 9. CDR3 length equals 16 residues. CDR3 DNA: TGTGCCAGCTCGCCGGGACAGGGGGCGCAAGGCTATGGCTACACCTTC. Encoded protein: CASSPGQGAQGYGYTF.

CDR3 in DNA: TGTGCCAGCAGCTTAGAGGGACAGGGGGGGCCCTACAATGAGCAGTTCTTC. Translated: CASSLEGQGGPYNEQFF. The gene calls are TRBV7-8 and TRBJ2-1, with 11 bases matching TRBD1. V was pared by 1 base and J by 2 bases, with 4 bases of the junction left unmatched. Germline V gene sequence: CDR1 SGHVS, CDR2 FQNEAQ. The CDR3 contains 17 residues.

This chain joins TRBV29-1 and TRBJ2-1, with unresolved D. Trimming cost V 3 bases and J 0 bases, with 9 bases left between them. This CDR3 is built from 14 residues. The V gene's germline CDR1 is SQVTM and CDR2 ANQGSEA. CDR3 region: CSVDVLSSYNEQFF. The CDR3 coding sequence is TGCAGCGTTGATGTTCTGAGCTCCTACAATGAGCAGTTCTTC.

This chain joins TRBV7-3 and TRBJ2-1; D possibly corresponds to TRBD1 (6 bases). V shed 6 bases and J shed 0 bases, with 12 bases lying between them. The CDR3 contains 15 residues. Germline V gene data show CDR1 as SGHTA and CDR2 as FQGTGA. The CDR3 region has the DNA TGTGCCAGCAGTGCAGGGGCCAGCTCCTACAATGAGCAGTTCTTC. Translated, it gives CASSAGASSYNEQFF.

This clone was seen more than once but under ten times. CDR3 residues: CASSILSGARRNQPQHF. In DNA, the CDR3 is TGTGCCAGCAGCATCCTCTCAGGGGCGAGGCGCAATCAGCCCCAGCATTTT. The V and J genes are TRBV27 and TRBJ1-5; possibly TRBD1 for D (6 bases). V dropped 6 bases and J dropped 2 bases, with 20 bases sitting between them. The CDR3 covers 17 residues. Germline V gene lookup returns CDR1 MNHEY and CDR2 SMNVEV (reference sequence).

V usage is TRBV27 and J usage is TRBJ1-2, with TRBD1 matching 8 bases. Germline CDR1 reads MNHEY; CDR2 reads SMNVEV (reference sequence). The CDR3 totals 19 residues. With V trimmed by 10 bases and J by 6 bases, 28 bases remained unmatched. This CDR3 reads CAKTPYKKSPDRVRDGYTF. CDR3 bases: TGTGCCAAGACGCCGTATAAGAAATCCCCGGACAGGGTACGGGATGGCTACACCTTC.

A single count supports this clone. This sequence joins TRBV7-2 and TRBJ2-1; 7 nucleotides match TRBD2. This CDR3 has 12 residues. Germline CDR1 is SGHTA and CDR2 is FQGNSA. Trimming cost V 5 bases and J 9 bases; bases outside gene matches: 4. CDR3 nucleotide sequence: TGTGCCAGCAGCACCGGGGGGTTTGAGCAGTTCTTC. This translates into CASSTGGFEQFF.

A few counts support this clone. The chain couples TRBV7-6 to TRBJ2-1; a weak D match, TRBD2 (6 bases). V was pared by 5 bases and J by 2 bases, with 13 bases between. Germline CDR1 SGHVS, CDR2 FNYEAQ. This CDR3 spans 15 amino acids. CDR3 sequence: CASSPGTPTYNEQFF. The CDR3 nucleotides are TGTGCCAGCAGCCCGGGGACTCCAACCTACAATGAGCAGTTCTTC.

This clone was counted once. V usage is TRBV6-2 or TRBV6-3 and J usage is TRBJ2-7; 8 bases agree with TRBD1. V trimming: 5 bases; J trimming: 1 base; junction bases outside the gene matches: 19. The CDR3 is made up of 19 amino acids. Germline V gives CDR1 MNHEY, CDR2 SVGEGT. The CDR3 reads CASSPRDRTSLYVSYEQYF. The CDR3 DNA is TGTGCCAGCAGTCCGCGGGACAGGACCTCGCTTTACGTATCCTACGAGCAGTACTTC.

This clone was observed a handful of times. The V gene is TRBV14, the J gene TRBJ2-7; 9 nucleotides line up with TRBD1. Germline lookup yields CDR1 SGHDN and CDR2 FVKESK. CDR3 length: 17 amino acids. The junction had 15 bases not matched to a gene; V was cut back by 2 bases and J by 7 bases. The CDR3 nucleotides read TGTGCCAGCAGCCAAATTCCAGGCGGGACAGGGCGTCGGGAGCAGTACTTC. It yields the protein CASSQIPGGTGRREQYF.